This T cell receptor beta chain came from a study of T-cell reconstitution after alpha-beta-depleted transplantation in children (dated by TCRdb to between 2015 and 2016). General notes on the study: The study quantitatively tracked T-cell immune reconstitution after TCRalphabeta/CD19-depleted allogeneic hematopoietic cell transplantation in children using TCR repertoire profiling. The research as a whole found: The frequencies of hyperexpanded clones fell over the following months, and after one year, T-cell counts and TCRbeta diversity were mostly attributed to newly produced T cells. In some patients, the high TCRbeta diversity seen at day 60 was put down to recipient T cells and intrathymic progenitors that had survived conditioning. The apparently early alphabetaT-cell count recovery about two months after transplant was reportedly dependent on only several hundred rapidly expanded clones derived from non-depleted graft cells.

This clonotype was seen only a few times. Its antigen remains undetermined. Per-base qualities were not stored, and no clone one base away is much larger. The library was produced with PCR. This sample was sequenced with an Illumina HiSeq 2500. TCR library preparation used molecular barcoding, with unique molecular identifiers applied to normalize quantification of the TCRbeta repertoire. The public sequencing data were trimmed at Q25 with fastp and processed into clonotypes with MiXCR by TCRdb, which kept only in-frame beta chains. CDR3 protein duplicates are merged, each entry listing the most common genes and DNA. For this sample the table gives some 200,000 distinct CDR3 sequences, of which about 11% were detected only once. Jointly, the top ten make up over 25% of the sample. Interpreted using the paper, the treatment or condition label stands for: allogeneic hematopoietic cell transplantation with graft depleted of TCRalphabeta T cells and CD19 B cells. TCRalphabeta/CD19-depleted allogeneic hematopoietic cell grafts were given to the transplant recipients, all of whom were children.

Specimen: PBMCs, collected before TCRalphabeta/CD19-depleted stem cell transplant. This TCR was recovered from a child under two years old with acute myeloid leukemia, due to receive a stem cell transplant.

The encoded CDR3 is CASSLRTSYEQYF. The DNA is as follows: TGTGCCAGCAGCTTAAGGACTAGCTACGAGCAGTACTTC. Recombination joined TRBV7-8 with TRBJ2-7; TRBD2 aligns with 7 central bases. Reading the germline V gene gives CDR1 SGHVS and CDR2 FQNEAQ. The germline V and J ends show losses of 2 bases and 3 bases respectively, and no gene match explains 1 base of the junction. The CDR3 measures 13 amino acids from cysteine to phenylalanine. Just the 39-base CDR3 DNA is kept, in frame starting at base 1.